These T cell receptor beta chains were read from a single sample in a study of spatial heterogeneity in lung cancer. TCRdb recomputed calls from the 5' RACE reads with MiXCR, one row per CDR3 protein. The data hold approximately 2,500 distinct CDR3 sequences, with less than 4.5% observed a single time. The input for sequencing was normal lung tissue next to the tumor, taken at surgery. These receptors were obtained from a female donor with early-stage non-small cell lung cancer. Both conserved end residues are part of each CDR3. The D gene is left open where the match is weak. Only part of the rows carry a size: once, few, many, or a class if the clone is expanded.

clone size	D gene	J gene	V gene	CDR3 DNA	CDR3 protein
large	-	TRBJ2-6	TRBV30	TGTGCCTGGAGTGTACTGGGCTCTGGGGCCAACGTCCTGACTTTC	CAWSVLGSGANVLTF
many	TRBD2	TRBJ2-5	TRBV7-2	TGTGCCAGCAGCTCAGGACTAGCGGGGGGGCCCGGTAAAGAGACCCAGTACTTC	CASSSGLAGGPGKETQYF
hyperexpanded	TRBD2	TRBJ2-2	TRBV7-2	TGTGCCAGCAGCTTACTAGCGGGCACCGGGGAGCTGTTTTTT	CASSLLAGTGELFF
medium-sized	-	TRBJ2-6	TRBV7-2	TGTGCCAGCACAACAGGGACCTTCTCTGGGGCCAACGTCCTGACTTTC	CASTTGTFSGANVLTF
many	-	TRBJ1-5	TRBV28	TGTGCCACCCTAGGCCCAGGGAATCAGCCCCAGCATTTT	CATLGPGNQPQHF
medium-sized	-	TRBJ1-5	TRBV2	TGTGCCAGCAGTGGGTATAGCAATCAGCCCCAGCATTTT	CASSGYSNQPQHF
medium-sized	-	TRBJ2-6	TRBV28	TGTGCCAGCAGTACGGGTACTGGGGCCAACGTCCTGACTTTC	CASSTGTGANVLTF
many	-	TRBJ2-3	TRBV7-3	TGTGCCAGCAGCTTCCCTTCGGGAGGCACAGATACGCAGTATTTT	CASSFPSGGTDTQYF
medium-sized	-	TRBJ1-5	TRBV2	TGTGCCAGCAGTTCCGGGACCCTAAGTTCGGCCCAGCATTTT	CASSSGTLSSAQHF
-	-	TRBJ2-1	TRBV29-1	TGCAGCGTTCAAGGTAGAGGGCGCGGAGGTGAGCAGTTCTTC	CSVQGRGRGGEQFF
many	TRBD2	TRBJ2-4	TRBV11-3	TGTGCCAGCAGCTTAGAGGGGACCGACCTAGCGGGAAACATTCAGTACTTC	CASSLEGTDLAGNIQYF
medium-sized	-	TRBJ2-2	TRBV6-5	TGTGCCAGCAGGACCGGGAGCACCGGGGAGCTGTTTTTT	CASRTGSTGELFF
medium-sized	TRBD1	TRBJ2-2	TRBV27	TGTGCCAGCAACCTACAGGGGGGCGGGGAGCTGTTTTTT	CASNLQGGGELFF
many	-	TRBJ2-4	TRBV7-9	TGTGCCAGCAGCTTCCGGGACCGGGACATTCAGTACTTC	CASSFRDRDIQYF
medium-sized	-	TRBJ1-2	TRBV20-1	TGCAGTGCTAGCCCGGCCGGAGGAGCCCATTATGGCTACACCTTC	CSASPAGGAHYGYTF
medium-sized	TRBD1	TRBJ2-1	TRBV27	TGTGCCAGCAGTGGGGGACAGGGGGCTTACAATGAGCAGTTCTTC	CASSGGQGAYNEQFF
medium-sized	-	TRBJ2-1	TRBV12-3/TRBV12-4	TGTGCCAGCAGTTCTGAGCTAGGGGGGGCGAGAAACAATGAGCAGTTCTTC	CASSSELGGARNNEQFF
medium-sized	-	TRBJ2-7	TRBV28	TGTGCCAGCAGTGTGGGGGTGTACGAGCAGTACTTC	CASSVGVYEQYF
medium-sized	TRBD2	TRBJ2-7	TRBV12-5	TGTGCTAGTGGCATAGCGGGGTCCTACGAGCAGTACTTC	CASGIAGSYEQYF
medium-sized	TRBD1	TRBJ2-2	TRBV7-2	TGTGCCAGCAGCTTCGGGACAGGGGTGTCCGGGGAGCTGTTTTTT	CASSFGTGVSGELFF
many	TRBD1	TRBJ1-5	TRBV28	TGTGCCAGCAGTGGGACAGCTGGTAGCAATCAGCCCCAGCATTTT	CASSGTAGSNQPQHF
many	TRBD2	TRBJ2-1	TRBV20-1	TGCAGTGCTAGTGGTTTTAGGCAGGGACTAGCGGGAGTAAGGGCCCATGAGCAGTTCTTC	CSASGFRQGLAGVRAHEQFF
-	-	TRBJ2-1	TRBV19	TGTGCCAGTAGTATAGGACCCAACAATGAGCAGTTCTTC	CASSIGPNNEQFF
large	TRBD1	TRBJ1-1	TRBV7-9	TGTGCCACAGAGACAGGGATGAACACTGAAGCTTTCTTT	CATETGMNTEAFF
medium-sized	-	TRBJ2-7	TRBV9	TGTGCCAGCAACCTGGACGGAAGCTACGAGCAGTACTTC	CASNLDGSYEQYF
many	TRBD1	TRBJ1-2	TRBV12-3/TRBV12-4	TGTGCCAGCAGTTTGGGACAGGTTAACTATGGCTACACCTTC	CASSLGQVNYGYTF
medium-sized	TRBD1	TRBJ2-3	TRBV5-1	TGCGCCAGCACCACAGGGGGCGGCACAGATACGCAGTATTTT	CASTTGGGTDTQYF
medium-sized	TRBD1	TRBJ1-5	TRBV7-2	TGTGCCAGCAGCTTGACAGGGGGCGCGTATAGTCAGCCCCAGCATTTT	CASSLTGGAYSQPQHF
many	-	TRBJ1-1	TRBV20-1	TGCAGTGCTAGAGATTGGGCAGGGAACACTGAAGCTTTCTTT	CSARDWAGNTEAFF
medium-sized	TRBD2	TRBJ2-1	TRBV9	TGTGCCAGCAGCCCACCGGGACTAGGCTCAGGTGAGCAGTTCTTC	CASSPPGLGSGEQFF
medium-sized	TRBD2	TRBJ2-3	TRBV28	TGTGCCAGCAGTTTGTTGACCCCGGGAGTAGCGGGGGGCCACACAGATACGCAGTATTTT	CASSLLTPGVAGGHTDTQYF
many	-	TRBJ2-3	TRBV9	TGTGCCAGCAGCGCCTGGGAGTTGACAGATACGCAGTATTTT	CASSAWELTDTQYF
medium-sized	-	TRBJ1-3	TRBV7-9	TGTGCCAGCAGCCTCACAGGTGGTGGAAACACCATATATTTT	CASSLTGGGNTIYF
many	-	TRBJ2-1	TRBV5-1	TGCGCCAGCAGCAACCTCTCCACCGGATGGGAGTTCTTC	CASSNLSTGWEFF
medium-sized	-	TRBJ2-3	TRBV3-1	TGTGCCAGCAACCCAGGCGGCGGAGGGGGCACAGATACGCAGTATTTT	CASNPGGGGGTDTQYF
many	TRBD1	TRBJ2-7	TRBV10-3	TGTGCCATCAGTCCTGGGACAGGTTCCTACGAGCAGTACTTC	CAISPGTGSYEQYF
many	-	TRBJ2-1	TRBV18	TGTGCCAGCTCACCACCTAGCGCCGGAGGAGGGAATGAGCAGTTCTTC	CASSPPSAGGGNEQFF
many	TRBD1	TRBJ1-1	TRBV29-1	TGCAGCGTTATCCGGCAGGGGGCCAACACTGAAGCTTTCTTT	CSVIRQGANTEAFF
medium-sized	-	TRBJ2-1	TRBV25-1	TGTGCCAGCAGTTATTGGGACCCACGTGGAAATGAGCAGTTCTTC	CASSYWDPRGNEQFF
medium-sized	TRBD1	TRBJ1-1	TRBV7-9	TGTGCCAGCAGCCCCGGACAGGGGGCTGAAGCTTTCTTT	CASSPGQGAEAFF
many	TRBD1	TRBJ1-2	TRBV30	TGTGCCTGGAGCACAGGGGACAACTATGGCTACACCTTC	CAWSTGDNYGYTF
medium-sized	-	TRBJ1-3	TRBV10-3	TGTGCCATCAGAGTGGAGGACACCTCTGGAAACACCATATATTTT	CAIRVEDTSGNTIYF
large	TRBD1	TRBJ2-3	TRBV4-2	TGTGCCAGCAGCCAGGGGGCAGGGGGCGCGGCCATCTCAAGCACAGATACGCAGTATTTT	CASSQGAGGAAISSTDTQYF
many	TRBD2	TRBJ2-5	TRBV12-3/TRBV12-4	TGTGCCAGCAGCCCCGCCTCCGGGGGGCAAGAGACCCAGTACTTC	CASSPASGGQETQYF
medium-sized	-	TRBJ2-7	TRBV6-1	TGTGCCAGCAGTGAAAGCCACCCCTACGAGCAGTACTTC	CASSESHPYEQYF
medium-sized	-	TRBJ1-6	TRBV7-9	TGTGCCAGCAGCTTATTGGCCTCACCCCTCCACTTT	CASSLLASPLHF
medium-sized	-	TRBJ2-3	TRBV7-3	TGTGCCAGCAGCTTTGAACCGGGGCCAGGCACAGATACGCAGTATTTT	CASSFEPGPGTDTQYF
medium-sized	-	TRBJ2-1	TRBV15	TGTGCCACCAGCAGAGTGGCTAGGATCGAAGATGAGCAGTTCTTC	CATSRVARIEDEQFF
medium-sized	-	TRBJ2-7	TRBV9	TGTGCCAGCAGCCCCTGGGGGGCAGGGGGCTACGAGCAGTACTTC	CASSPWGAGGYEQYF
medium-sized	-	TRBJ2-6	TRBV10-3	TGTGCCATCATGGGGGCTGGGGCCAACGTCCTGACTTTC	CAIMGAGANVLTF
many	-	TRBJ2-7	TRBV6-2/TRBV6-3	TGTGCCAGCAGGCCGTTGGGAGGATACGAGCAGTACTTC	CASRPLGGYEQYF